This TCR beta chain stems from a study of blood T cell repertoires in COVID-19. Study as a whole: The United States, Italy and Spain supplied acute and convalescent COVID-19 samples. From T cells, B-cell-depleted T cells, or PBMCs came the material, which was cDNA or gDNA.

This clone has only one observation. The CDR3 contains 15 residues. The V and J ends lost 2 bases and 4 bases, in that order; junction bases with no gene match: 4. Germline CDR1 and CDR2: MNHNS and SASEGT. Original data processing: The authors estimated nucleated cell counts from reference gene primer amplification. Data came from immunoSEQ multiplex PCR; TCRdb stores just in-frame clones and leaves some out. The V and J calls and the clone size are those of that table, but D and trimming were determined from the DNA. Counted here are around 150,000 clones, approximately 84% occurring once; the ten biggest clones make up more than 0.85%.

The chain combines TRBV6-1 with TRBJ1-5, with 8 bases lining up with TRBD1. The sequenced sample was peripheral blood. The clonotype was recovered from a man aged 40-50 years with acute or convalescent COVID-19. The CDR3 sequence is CASSEQTGVNQPQHF. The CDR3 coding sequence is TGTGCCAGCAGTGAACAGACAGGGGTTAATCAGCCCCAGCATTTT.